A single sample gave rise to the 9 T cell receptor beta chains below, sequenced in a study of blood T cell repertoires in COVID-19. The data were produced by immunoSEQ multiplex PCR, yet TCRdb's version contains in-frame clones alone and is incomplete. The table includes around 150,000 clones, approximately 87% detected once. The sequenced material came from peripheral blood. All receptors come from a man aged 45 to 65 with active COVID-19.

This chain connects TRBV7-9 to TRBJ2-7; 8 bases align to TRBD1. There are 14 residues in the CDR3. CDR1 SEHNR and CDR2 FQNEAQ come from the germline V gene (reference sequence). V was clipped by 4 bases and J by 6 bases; unmatched bases: 8. This CDR3 is CASSSWTGSGEQYF. The CDR3 DNA reads as TGTGCCAGCAGCTCATGGACAGGGTCGGGCGAGCAGTACTTC.

The rearrangement links TRBV4-2 to TRBJ2-5; D is uncertain. CDR3 size: 15 residues. V was cut by 0 bases and J by 2 bases, with 10 bases left in between. Per germline, CDR1 LGHNA and CDR2 YNFKEQ. CDR3 residues: CASSQDPGRQETQYF. Written as DNA, the CDR3 is TGTGCCAGCAGCCAAGATCCAGGCAGGCAAGAGACCCAGTACTTC.

This clone came up a few times. The CDR3 loop is CASSYGQDANYGYTF. The CDR3 DNA reads TGTGCCAGCAGCTACGGACAGGATGCTAACTATGGCTACACCTTC. The V call is TRBV5-6, the J call TRBJ1-2; 7 nucleotides line up with TRBD1. Trimming removed 3 bases from V and 0 bases from J; junction bases left unmatched: 5. There are 15 residues in the CDR3. The germline V gene encodes CDR1 SGHDT and CDR2 YYEEEE. The variable domain in full, completed from reference TRBV5-6 and TRBJ1-2, reads DAGVTQSPTHLIKTRGQQVTLRCSPKSGHDTVSWYQQALGQGPQFIFQYYEEEERQRGNFPDRFSGHQFPNYSSELNVNALLLGDSALYLCASSYGQDANYGYTFGSGTRLTVV.

The table lists this clone with a count of one. V gene TRBV6-2 or TRBV6-3 combines with J gene TRBJ1-1; TRBD1 matches 8 bases. CDR1 MNHEY and CDR2 SVGEGT come from the germline V gene. Losses at the gene ends were 4 bases for V and 4 bases for J; bases not matched to a gene: 5. This CDR3 is built from 14 residues. The CDR3 loop is CASSLQGAGTEAFF. CDR3 bases: TGTGCCAGCAGTTTGCAGGGGGCTGGCACTGAAGCTTTCTTT.

This chain joins TRBV30 and TRBJ2-5; D may be TRBD1 (5 bases). CDR1 GTSNPN and CDR2 SVGIG come from the germline V gene (reference sequence). The CDR3 loop spans 15 amino acids. Trimming stripped 1 base from V and 1 base from J, with 13 bases between. The CDR3 DNA follows: TGTGCCTGGAGTGCTTTTATAGGGGCCCAAGAGACCCAGTACTTC. It encodes CAWSAFIGAQETQYF. Complete variable domain (other parts from reference TRBV30 and TRBJ2-5): SQTIHQWPATLVQPVGSPLSLECTVEGTSNPNLYWYRQAAGRGLQLLFYSVGIGQISSEVPQNLSASRPQDRQFILSSKKLLLSDSGFYLCAWSAFIGAQETQYFGPGTRLLVL.

The chain is built from TRBV3-1 (or the pseudogene TRBV3-2) and TRBJ2-1, with D perhaps TRBD1 (6 bases). CDR3 size: 13 residues. Germline CDR1 reads LGHDT; CDR2 reads YNNKEL (reference sequence). The V gene lost 8 bases and the J gene lost 5 bases, with 13 bases spanning the gap. As DNA, the CDR3 is TGTGCCAGCGGAATAGACAGGAACAATGAGCAGTTCTTC. Protein product: CASGIDRNNEQFF.

CDR3 sequence (DNA): TGTGCCAGCAGCACCGTCAGCGCCGGAAGTGAAGCTTTCTTT. It encodes CASSTVSAGSEAFF. V gene TRBV7-8 combines with J gene TRBJ1-1; D gene ambiguous. This CDR3 has 14 residues. Trimming left V 5 bases short and J 7 bases short, with 17 bases between. Germline V CDR1 and CDR2: SGHVS, FQNEAQ.

For the CDR3, the DNA is TGCAGTGCTAGACAGGGGGAGACCCAGTACTTC. Residues: CSARQGETQYF. The rearrangement uses TRBV20-1 and TRBJ2-5, with D perhaps matching TRBD1 (6 bases). Per the germline V gene, CDR1 is DFQATT and CDR2 is SNEGSKA (reference sequence). V shed 2 bases and J shed 5 bases, with 6 bases lying between them. The CDR3 has 11 residues.

This chain joins TRBV5-1 and TRBJ2-5; perhaps TRBD1 as D (5 bases). V dropped 4 bases and J dropped 5 bases, with 6 bases sitting between them. Germline loops: CDR1 SGHRS, CDR2 YFSETQ. The CDR3 length is 11 residues. CDR3 amino acids: CASSPGETQYF. The CDR3 DNA reads as TGCGCCAGCAGCCCAGGGGAGACCCAGTACTTC.